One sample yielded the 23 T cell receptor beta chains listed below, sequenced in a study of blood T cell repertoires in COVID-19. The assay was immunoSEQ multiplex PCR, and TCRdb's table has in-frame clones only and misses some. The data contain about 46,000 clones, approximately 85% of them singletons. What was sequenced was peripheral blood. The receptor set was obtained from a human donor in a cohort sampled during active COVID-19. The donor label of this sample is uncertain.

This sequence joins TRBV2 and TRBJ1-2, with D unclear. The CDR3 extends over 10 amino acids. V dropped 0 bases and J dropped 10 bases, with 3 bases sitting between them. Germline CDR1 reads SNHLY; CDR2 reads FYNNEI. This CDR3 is CASSEALYTF. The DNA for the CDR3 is TGTGCCAGCAGTGAAGCCCTCTACACCTTC. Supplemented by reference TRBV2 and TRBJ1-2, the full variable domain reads EPEVTQTPSHQVTQMGQEVILRCVPISNHLYFYWYRQILGQKVEFLVSFYNNEISEKSEIFDDQFSVERPDGSNFTLKIRSTKLEDSAMYFCASSEALYTFGSGTRLTVV.

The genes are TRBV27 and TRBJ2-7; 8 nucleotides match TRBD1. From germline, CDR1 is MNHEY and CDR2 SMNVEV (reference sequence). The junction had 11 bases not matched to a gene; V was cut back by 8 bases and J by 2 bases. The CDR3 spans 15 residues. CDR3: CASSDRDRNAYEQYF. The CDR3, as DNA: TGTGCCAGCTCAGACCGGGACAGGAACGCCTACGAGCAGTACTTC.

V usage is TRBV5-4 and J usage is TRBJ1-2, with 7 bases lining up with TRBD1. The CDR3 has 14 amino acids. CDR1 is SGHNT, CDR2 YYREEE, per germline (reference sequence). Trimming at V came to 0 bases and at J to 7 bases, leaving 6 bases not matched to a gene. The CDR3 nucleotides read TGTGCCAGCAGCTTGGACAGGGGCACCCGTGGCTACACCTTC. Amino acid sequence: CASSLDRGTRGYTF.

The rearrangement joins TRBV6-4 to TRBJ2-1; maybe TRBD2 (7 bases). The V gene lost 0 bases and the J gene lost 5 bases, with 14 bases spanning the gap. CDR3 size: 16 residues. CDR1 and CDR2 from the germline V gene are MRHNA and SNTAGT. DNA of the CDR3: TGTGCCAGCAGTGACTCGACTAGGGGGGGGCACAATGAGCAGTTCTTC. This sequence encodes CASSDSTRGGHNEQFF.

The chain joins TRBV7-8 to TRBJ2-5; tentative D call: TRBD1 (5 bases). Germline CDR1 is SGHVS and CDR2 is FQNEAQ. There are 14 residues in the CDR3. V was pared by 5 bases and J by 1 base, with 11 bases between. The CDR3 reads CASSLGRGQETQYF. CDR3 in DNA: TGTGCCAGCAGCCTCGGAAGGGGCCAAGAGACCCAGTACTTC.

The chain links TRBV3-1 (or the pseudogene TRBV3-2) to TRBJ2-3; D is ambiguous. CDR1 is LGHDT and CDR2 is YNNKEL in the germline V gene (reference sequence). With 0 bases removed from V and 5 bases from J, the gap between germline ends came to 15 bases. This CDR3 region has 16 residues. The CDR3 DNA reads TGTGCCAGCAGCCAAGACAGACGCACGGCGGAAGATACGCAGTATTTT. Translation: CASSQDRRTAEDTQYF.

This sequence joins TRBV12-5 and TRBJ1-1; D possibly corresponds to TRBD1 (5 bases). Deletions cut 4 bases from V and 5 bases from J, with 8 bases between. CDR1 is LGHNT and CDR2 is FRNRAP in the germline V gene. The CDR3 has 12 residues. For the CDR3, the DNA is TGTGCTAGTGGTTGGGGGAGGACTGAAGCTTTCTTT. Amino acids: CASGWGRTEAFF.

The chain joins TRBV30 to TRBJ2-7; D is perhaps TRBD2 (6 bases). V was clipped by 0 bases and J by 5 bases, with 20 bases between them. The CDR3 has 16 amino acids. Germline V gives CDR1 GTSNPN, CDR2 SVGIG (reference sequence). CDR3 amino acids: CAWSVFGVRGNHEQYF. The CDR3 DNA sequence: TGTGCCTGGAGTGTCTTCGGGGTTCGGGGGAACCACGAGCAGTACTTC.

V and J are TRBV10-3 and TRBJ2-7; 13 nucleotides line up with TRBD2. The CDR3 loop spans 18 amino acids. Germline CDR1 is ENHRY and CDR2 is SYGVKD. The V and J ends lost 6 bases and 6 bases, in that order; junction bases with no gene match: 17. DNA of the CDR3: TGTGCCATCAGCCGAGGGAGACTAGCGGGGGGCCACGTCCCCGAGCAGTACTTC. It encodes CAISRGRLAGGHVPEQYF.

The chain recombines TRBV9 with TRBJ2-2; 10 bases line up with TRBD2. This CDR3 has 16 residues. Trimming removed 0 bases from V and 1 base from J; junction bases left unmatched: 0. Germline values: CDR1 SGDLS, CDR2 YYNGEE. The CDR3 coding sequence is TGTGCCAGCAGCGTAGGACTAGCGGGGAACACCGGGGAGCTGTTTTTT. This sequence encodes CASSVGLAGNTGELFF.

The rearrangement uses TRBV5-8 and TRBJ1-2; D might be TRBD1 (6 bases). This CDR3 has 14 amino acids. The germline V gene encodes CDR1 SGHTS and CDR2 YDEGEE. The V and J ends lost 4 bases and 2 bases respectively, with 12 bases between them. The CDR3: CASSRSTGNYGYTF. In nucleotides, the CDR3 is TGTGCCAGCAGCCGGTCGACAGGCAACTATGGCTACACCTTC. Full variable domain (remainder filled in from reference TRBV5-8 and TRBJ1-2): EAGVTQSPTHLIKTRGQQATLRCSPISGHTSVYWYQQALGLGLQFLLWYDEGEERNRGNFPPRFSGRQFPNYSSELNVNALELEDSALYLCASSRSTGNYGYTFGSGTRLTVV.

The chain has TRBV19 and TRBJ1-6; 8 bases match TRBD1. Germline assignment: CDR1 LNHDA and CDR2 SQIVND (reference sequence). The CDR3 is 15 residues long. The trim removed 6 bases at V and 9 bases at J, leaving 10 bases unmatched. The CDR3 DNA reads TGTGCCAGTAGGGACAGGGAGCGGGATGTTTCACCCCTCCACTTT. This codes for CASRDRERDVSPLHF.

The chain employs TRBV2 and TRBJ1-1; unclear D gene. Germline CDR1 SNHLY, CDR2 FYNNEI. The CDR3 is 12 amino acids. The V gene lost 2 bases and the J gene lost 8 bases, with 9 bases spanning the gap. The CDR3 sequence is CASSESATEAFF. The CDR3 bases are TGTGCCAGCAGTGAATCCGCTACCGAAGCTTTCTTT.

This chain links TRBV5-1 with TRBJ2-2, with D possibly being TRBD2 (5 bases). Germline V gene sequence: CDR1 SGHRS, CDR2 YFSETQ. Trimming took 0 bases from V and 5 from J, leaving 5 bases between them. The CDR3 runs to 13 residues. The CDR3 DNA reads TGCGCCAGCAGCTTGGCGGGAACCGGGGAGCTGTTTTTT. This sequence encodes CASSLAGTGELFF.

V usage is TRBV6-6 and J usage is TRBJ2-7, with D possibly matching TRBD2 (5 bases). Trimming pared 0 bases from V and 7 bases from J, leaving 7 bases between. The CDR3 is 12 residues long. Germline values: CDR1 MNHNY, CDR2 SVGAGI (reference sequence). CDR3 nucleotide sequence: TGTGCCAGCAGTTACTCCCCGGGGGAGCAGTACTTC. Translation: CASSYSPGEQYF.

CDR3 nucleotides: TGTGCCAGCAGCTTTCGTAGCGGGACCCCTCGGGAGACCCAGTACTTC. Translation: CASSFRSGTPRETQYF. The chain combines TRBV5-4 with TRBJ2-5, with 8 bases aligning to TRBD2. This CDR3 is 16 amino acids long. Germline V lookup: CDR1 SGHNT, CDR2 YYREEE (reference sequence). After removal of 2 bases from V and 5 bases from J, the junction contained 11 bases not matched to a gene.

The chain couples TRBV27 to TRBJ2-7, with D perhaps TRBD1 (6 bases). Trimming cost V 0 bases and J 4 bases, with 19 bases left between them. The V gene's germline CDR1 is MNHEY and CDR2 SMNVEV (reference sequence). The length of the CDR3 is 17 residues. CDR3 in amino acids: CASSLSPGAPTTYEQYF. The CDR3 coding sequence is TGTGCCAGCAGTTTATCGCCAGGGGCCCCCACTACATACGAGCAGTACTTC.

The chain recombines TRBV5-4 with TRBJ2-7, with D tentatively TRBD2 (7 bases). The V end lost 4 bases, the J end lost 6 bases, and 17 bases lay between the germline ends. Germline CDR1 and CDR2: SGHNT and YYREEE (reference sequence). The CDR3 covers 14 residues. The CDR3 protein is CASSPLRGGSEQYF. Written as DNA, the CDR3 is TGTGCCAGCAGCCCCCTAAGGGGGGGCTCCGAGCAGTACTTC.

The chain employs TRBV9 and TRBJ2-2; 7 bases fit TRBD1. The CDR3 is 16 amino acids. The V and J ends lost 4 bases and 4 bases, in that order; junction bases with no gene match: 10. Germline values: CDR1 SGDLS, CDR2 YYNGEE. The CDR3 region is CASSPWTGPGTGELFF. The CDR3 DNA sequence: TGTGCCAGCAGCCCCTGGACAGGACCGGGCACCGGGGAGCTGTTTTTT.

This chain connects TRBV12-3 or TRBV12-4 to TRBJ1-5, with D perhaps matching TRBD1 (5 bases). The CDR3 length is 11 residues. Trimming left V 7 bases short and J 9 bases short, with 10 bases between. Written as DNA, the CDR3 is TGTGCCAGCACCCAGGGAGGGCCCCAGCATTTT. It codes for CASTQGGPQHF.

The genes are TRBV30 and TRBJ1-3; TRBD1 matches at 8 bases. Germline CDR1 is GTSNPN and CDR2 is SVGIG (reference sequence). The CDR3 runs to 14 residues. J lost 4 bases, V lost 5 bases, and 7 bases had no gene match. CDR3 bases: TGTGCCTGGGCAGGGGGCGCGCGGGGAAACACCATATATTTT. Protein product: CAWAGGARGNTIYF.

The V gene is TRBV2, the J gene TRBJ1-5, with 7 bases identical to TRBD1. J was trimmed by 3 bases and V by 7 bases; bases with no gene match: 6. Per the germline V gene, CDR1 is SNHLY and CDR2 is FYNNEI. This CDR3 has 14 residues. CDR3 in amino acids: CASTGTASNQPQHF. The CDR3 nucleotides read TGTGCCAGCACCGGGACAGCCTCCAATCAGCCCCAGCATTTT.

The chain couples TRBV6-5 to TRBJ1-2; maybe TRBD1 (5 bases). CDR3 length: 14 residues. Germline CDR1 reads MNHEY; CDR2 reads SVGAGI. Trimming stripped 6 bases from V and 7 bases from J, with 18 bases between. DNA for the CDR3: TGTGCCAGCAGAGCCCCGACAGACTGGGTTGGCTACACCTTC. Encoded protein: CASRAPTDWVGYTF.